This T cell receptor (beta chain) was captured in a study of cytomegalovirus exposure and HLA in healthy donors. Germline assignment: CDR1 SGHTA and CDR2 FQGNSA. Trimming cost V 1 base and J 1 base; bases outside gene matches: 1. The CDR3 contains 15 residues. PCR primers comprised 60 Vbeta and 13 Jbeta primers. This table comes from immunoSEQ multiplex PCR, and its TCRdb copy is limited to in-frame clones, with some not included. Seen here are some 200,000 clones, approximately 82% observed once, and the top ten hold over 0.5%. The source of this sequence is a woman aged 40 to 50 in good health and CMV-seronegative. The specimen was PBMCs. The chain uses TRBV7-2 and TRBJ2-1; 7 positions match TRBD1. CDR3 protein: CASSLEGQSYNEQFF. In nucleotides, the CDR3 is TGTGCCAGCAGCTTAGAGGGACAGTCCTACAATGAGCAGTTCTTC. Full variable domain (outside the CDR3, taken from reference TRBV7-2 and TRBJ2-1): GAGVSQSPSNKVTEKGKDVELRCDPISGHTALYWYRQSLGQGLEFLIYFQGNSAPDKSGLPSDRFSAERTGGSVSTLTIQRTQQEDSAVYLCASSLEGQSYNEQFFGPGTRLTVL.